The present TCR beta chain was sequenced within a study of CD8+ T cells in alopecia areata. Study-level results: Scalp and blood retained many expanded lesional clones during tofacitinib. Tofacitinib delivered significant drops in scalp clonality and in expanded CD8+ clones among the top 100.

The treatment is: oral pan-JAK inhibitor, 5-10 mg twice daily. Details on this clone: What it binds is not known.

Germline values: CDR1 SGHRS, CDR2 YFSETQ. The CDR3 spans 14 residues. V shed 1 base and J shed 6 bases, with 13 bases lying between them. RNA extraction and reverse transcription yielded cDNA as sequencing template. Produced via immunoSEQ multiplex PCR; TCRdb's table is partial and in-frame only. The sample contains over 150,000 clones, 58% of which appear only once. The sequence derives from a human donor with alopecia areata. Sequences were derived from CD4+ T cells sorted from blood, sampled at week 24, from a patient treated with tofacitinib. The chain is built from TRBV5-1 and TRBJ1-1; D gene uncertain. In DNA, the CDR3 is TGCGCCAGCAGCTTGTCTAGCAATTTGGCTGAAGCTTTCTTT. The encoded protein is CASSLSSNLAEAFF.